The 27 T cell receptor beta chains below were found in one sample sequenced in a study of Ad26.COV2.S vaccination and SARS-CoV-2 variants. The assay was immunoSEQ multiplex PCR, and TCRdb's table has in-frame clones only and misses some. The data hold about 350,000 clones, with 88% observed a single time. The treatment was: 15 to 20 received Ad26.COV2.S at low or high dose, single or two shots; a few received placebo; per-sample allocation not given. Day 63 after the first vaccine or placebo injection was the time point for sampling. Sequencing was performed on peripheral blood, taken in a trial of Ad26.COV2.S vaccine versus placebo. The receptors originated from a person between 18 and 60 years old who received the Ad26.COV2.S COVID-19 vaccine or a placebo.

The chain is built from TRBV10-1 and TRBJ1-4; no firm D call. CDR1 and CDR2 from the germline V gene are WNHNN and SYGVQD (reference sequence). Trimming pared 7 bases from V and 8 bases from J, leaving 17 bases between. CDR3 size: 14 residues. The CDR3: CASTFETLVEKLFF. CDR3 bases: TGCGCCAGCACCTTTGAGACGTTGGTGGAAAAACTGTTTTTT.

The chain employs TRBV7-2 and TRBJ1-2, with 9 bases aligning to TRBD1. V was clipped by 1 base and J by 3 bases; unmatched bases: 0. CDR1 is SGHTA and CDR2 is FQGNSA in the germline V gene. The CDR3 has 14 residues. The CDR3 DNA reads TGTGCCAGCAGCTTAGGACAGGGGGACTATGGCTACACCTTC. It encodes CASSLGQGDYGYTF.

V and J are TRBV4-3 and TRBJ1-2; D remains ambiguous. There are 15 residues in the CDR3. V was pared by 0 bases and J by 4 bases, with 12 bases between. The germline CDR1 and CDR2 sequences are LGHNA and YSLEER. CDR3 bases: TGCGCCAGCAGCCAAGATCCCACAGCCGCCTATGGCTACACCTTC. It encodes CASSQDPTAAYGYTF.

The chain joins TRBV29-1 to TRBJ1-1; TRBD1 might be the D (5 bases). The CDR3 runs 12 residues. Trimming pared 6 bases from V and 10 bases from J, leaving 18 bases between. Germline V gives CDR1 SQVTM, CDR2 ANQGSEA. CDR3 amino acids: CSVGRQSGGAFF. In DNA form, the CDR3 reads TGCAGCGTCGGACGACAGTCGGGGGGAGCTTTCTTT.

This clone was seen just once. V is TRBV28 and J is TRBJ2-6; the D gene is possibly TRBD2 (6 bases). The V end lost 3 bases, the J end lost 2 bases, and 17 bases lay between the germline ends. This CDR3 region has 18 residues. Germline V gene sequence: CDR1 MDHEN, CDR2 SYDVKM. Written as DNA, the CDR3 is TGTGCCAGCAGTTTGGGCTGGTTGGAGGGAGCTGGGGCCAACGTCCTGACTTTC. The encoded protein is CASSLGWLEGAGANVLTF.

This chain links TRBV15 with TRBJ1-1, with D possibly being TRBD1 (6 bases). CDR1 is LNHNV and CDR2 is YYDKDF in the germline V gene (reference sequence). Trimming removed 1 base from V and 0 bases from J, with 15 bases in between. This CDR3 spans 17 amino acids. The CDR3 spells CATSRAARTDMNTEAFF. The CDR3 bases are TGTGCCACCAGCAGAGCTGCCAGGACAGACATGAACACTGAAGCTTTCTTT.

This rearrangement joins TRBV7-2 to TRBJ1-5, with D unclear. Germline V CDR1 and CDR2: SGHTA, FQGNSA. V was cut by 0 bases and J by 0 bases, with 6 bases left in between. This CDR3 has 15 residues. CDR3 loop: CASSLAGTSNQPQHF. The CDR3 DNA follows: TGTGCCAGCAGCTTAGCGGGAACTAGCAATCAGCCCCAGCATTTT. Full variable domain (remainder filled in from reference TRBV7-2 and TRBJ1-5): GAGVSQSPSNKVTEKGKDVELRCDPISGHTALYWYRQSLGQGLEFLIYFQGNSAPDKSGLPSDRFSAERTGGSVSTLTIQRTQQEDSAVYLCASSLAGTSNQPQHFGDGTRLSIL.

As to this clone: Other DNA sequences of this sample code for an identical CDR3. The J gene is TRBJ1-3, the V gene TRBV3-1 (or the pseudogene TRBV3-2); D not resolved. V gave up 0 bases and J gave up 0 bases, with 6 bases separating them. In germline, CDR1 is LGHDT, CDR2 YNNKEL (reference sequence). The CDR3 is 15 amino acids. CDR3 in DNA: TGTGCCAGCAGCCAAGATGTAAGCTCTGGAAACACCATATATTTT. It yields the protein CASSQDVSSGNTIYF.

This sequence joins TRBV2 and TRBJ2-5; possibly TRBD2 for D (6 bases). Trimming stripped 0 bases from V and 4 bases from J, with 15 bases between. This CDR3 spans 16 amino acids. Germline assignment: CDR1 SNHLY and CDR2 FYNNEI. In nucleotides, the CDR3 is TGTGCCAGCAGTGAAGCACCCCAGGGAGGACCAGAGACCCAGTACTTC. Its protein is CASSEAPQGGPETQYF. Using reference TRBV2 and TRBJ2-5 for the parts outside the CDR3, the full variable domain is EPEVTQTPSHQVTQMGQEVILRCVPISNHLYFYWYRQILGQKVEFLVSFYNNEISEKSEIFDDQFSVERPDGSNFTLKIRSTKLEDSAMYFCASSEAPQGGPETQYFGPGTRLLVL.

Turning to this clone: Other nucleotide sequences in the sample specify the same CDR3. The chain recombines TRBV18 with TRBJ1-5; D may be TRBD1 (6 bases). V was shortened by 2 bases and J by 2 bases, with 7 bases between the two germline ends. CDR3 length: 14 residues. In germline, CDR1 is KGHSH, CDR2 LQKENI. The CDR3 DNA follows: TGTGCCAGCTCACCATCAGGGGGCAATCAGCCCCAGCATTTT. Translating gives CASSPSGGNQPQHF.

V and J are TRBV7-2 and TRBJ2-7; D tentatively reads TRBD1 or TRBD2 (5 bases each). V was cut by 3 bases and J by 4 bases, with 13 bases left in between. The V gene's germline CDR1 is SGHTA and CDR2 FQGNSA. CDR3 length: 14 amino acids. The CDR3 sequence: CASSFGTAVYEQYF. The CDR3 DNA reads TGTGCCAGCAGCTTCGGGACGGCAGTTTACGAGCAGTACTTC.

The genes are TRBV7-9 and TRBJ1-2; D gene unclear. With 5 bases removed from V and 3 bases from J, the gap between germline ends came to 16 bases. Germline V CDR1 and CDR2: SEHNR, FQNEAQ (reference sequence). CDR3 length: 15 amino acids. This CDR3 is CASSRDMGLDYGYTF. CDR3 in DNA: TGTGCCAGCAGCCGGGATATGGGGTTAGACTATGGCTACACCTTC.

The rearrangement uses TRBV7-2 and TRBJ2-2; unclear D gene. Trimming removed 5 bases from V and 1 base from J, with 5 bases in between. CDR1 and CDR2 (germline): SGHTA, FQGNSA. This CDR3 spans 13 amino acids. The CDR3 loop reads CASSHRNTGELFF. In nucleotides, the CDR3 is TGTGCCAGCAGCCACAGGAACACCGGGGAGCTGTTTTTT.

V and J are TRBV5-6 and TRBJ2-4, with 11 bases lining up with TRBD2. The length of the CDR3 is 18 residues. V trimming: 0 bases; J trimming: 0 bases; junction bases outside the gene matches: 5. Germline assignment: CDR1 SGHDT and CDR2 YYEEEE. This CDR3 is CASSLGGLAVLAKNIQYF. As DNA, the CDR3 is TGTGCCAGCAGCTTGGGGGGACTAGCGGTACTAGCCAAAAACATTCAGTACTTC.

The chain uses TRBV5-1 and TRBJ2-2; no clear D. Germline V gene data show CDR1 as SGHRS and CDR2 as YFSETQ. There are 15 residues in the CDR3. The V gene lost 6 bases and the J gene lost 4 bases, with 16 bases spanning the gap. CDR3 region: CASTVSGRTTGELFF. The CDR3 coding sequence is TGCGCCAGCACCGTCTCGGGCAGGACCACCGGGGAGCTGTTTTTT. The variable domain in full, with the rest retrieved from reference TRBV5-1 and TRBJ2-2, is KAGVTQTPRYLIKTRGQQVTLSCSPISGHRSVSWYQQTPGQGLQFLFEYFSETQRNKGNFPGRFSGRQFSNSRSEMNVSTLELGDSALYLCASTVSGRTTGELFFGEGSRLTVL.

The sample holds one count of this clone. The chain employs TRBV9 and TRBJ2-7; possibly TRBD2 for D (7 bases). Germline CDR1 is SGDLS and CDR2 is YYNGEE. Trimming left V 2 bases short and J 1 base short, with 16 bases between. CDR3 length: 16 residues. CDR3 loop: CASSVASGGQSYEQYF. The CDR3 nucleotides are TGTGCCAGCAGCGTCGCGTCGGGGGGCCAGTCCTACGAGCAGTACTTC.

The chain uses TRBV5-4 and TRBJ2-3; TRBD1 matches 9 bases. V lost 3 bases, J lost 3 bases, and 5 bases stayed unmatched. The germline V gene encodes CDR1 SGHNT and CDR2 YYREEE (reference sequence). This CDR3 has 15 residues. CDR3 amino acids: CASSSGTGWTDTQYF. CDR3 DNA sequence: TGTGCCAGCAGCTCCGGGACAGGGTGGACAGATACGCAGTATTTT.

CDR3 residues: CASNAGTGGYEQYF. Written as DNA, the CDR3 is TGTGCCAGTAACGCCGGGACAGGGGGTTACGAGCAGTACTTC. The chain uses TRBV19 and TRBJ2-7; 11 nucleotides match TRBD1. With 7 bases clipped from V and 4 bases from J, the junction kept 6 bases outside the gene matches. The germline gives CDR1 LNHDA, CDR2 SQIVND (reference sequence). This CDR3 has 14 residues.

The V call is TRBV7-9, the J call TRBJ1-1, with 7 nucleotides matching TRBD1. Losses at the gene ends were 6 bases for V and 8 bases for J; bases not matched to a gene: 6. Germline V CDR1 and CDR2: SEHNR, FQNEAQ (reference sequence). CDR3 length: 12 amino acids. The CDR3 region has the DNA TGTGCCAGCAGACCAGCGACAGGGGAAGCTTTCTTT. Amino acid sequence: CASRPATGEAFF.

V usage is TRBV29-1 and J usage is TRBJ2-1; D gene ambiguous. V lost 4 bases, J lost 4 bases, and 11 bases lay in between. The germline V gene has CDR1 SQVTM and CDR2 ANQGSEA. CDR3 length: 13 amino acids. DNA for the CDR3: TGCAGCGTTGTGACTGATGCATACAATGAGCAGTTCTTC. Its translation is CSVVTDAYNEQFF.

V is TRBV7-9 and J is TRBJ2-3; possibly TRBD2 for D (5 bases). The CDR3 has 15 amino acids. V was clipped by 1 base and J by 0 bases, with 8 bases between them. The germline V gene encodes CDR1 SEHNR and CDR2 FQNEAQ (reference sequence). This CDR3 is CASSLVTGSTDTQYF. In nucleotides, the CDR3 is TGTGCCAGCAGCTTAGTAACGGGGAGCACAGATACGCAGTATTTT.

V usage is TRBV5-4 and J usage is TRBJ2-3; maybe TRBD2 (5 bases). V dropped 4 bases and J dropped 6 bases, with 27 bases sitting between them. The CDR3 runs to 18 residues. From germline, CDR1 is SGHNT and CDR2 YYREEE (reference sequence). DNA of the CDR3: TGTGCCAGCAGCCCAATGCCAGAAATCCGGGGAACTCGGGATACGCAGTATTTT. Its translation is CASSPMPEIRGTRDTQYF. The whole variable domain, remainder taken from reference TRBV5-4 and TRBJ2-3, is ETGVTQSPTHLIKTRGQQVTLRCSSQSGHNTVSWYQQALGQGPQFIFQYYREEENGRGNFPPRFSGLQFPNYSSELNVNALELDDSALYLCASSPMPEIRGTRDTQYFGPGTRLTVL.

This sequence joins TRBV15 and TRBJ2-2; a weak D match, TRBD2 (6 bases). Germline V lookup: CDR1 LNHNV, CDR2 YYDKDF (reference sequence). This CDR3 is 17 amino acids long. V lost 0 bases to trimming and J lost 4 bases, with 15 bases between them. The CDR3 DNA follows: TGTGCCACCAGCAGAGATCTGGGAGGCCCCATCACCGGGGAGCTGTTTTTT. It is translated as CATSRDLGGPITGELFF.

V and J are TRBV7-3 and TRBJ1-4; 7 nucleotides match TRBD1. This CDR3 contains 13 residues. CDR1 and CDR2 from the germline V gene are SGHTA and FQGTGA. Trimming took 5 bases from V and 8 from J; bases not matched to a gene: 5. The chain's CDR3 is CASSTRQGEKLFF. The CDR3 DNA sequence: TGTGCCAGCAGCACGCGACAGGGCGAAAAACTGTTTTTT.

This clone has a single count. The chain carries TRBV9 and TRBJ2-3; 7 nucleotides match TRBD2. The junction had 8 bases not matched to a gene; V was cut back by 1 base and J by 6 bases. The CDR3 consists of 15 residues. Germline V gene lookup returns CDR1 SGDLS and CDR2 YYNGEE. The CDR3 DNA reads as TGTGCCAGCAGCGTACGAGGGAGGGCCGAGGATACGCAGTATTTT. Its translation is CASSVRGRAEDTQYF.

This chain uses TRBV29-1 with TRBJ2-7; TRBD1 matches at 8 bases. Germline V gives CDR1 SQVTM, CDR2 ANQGSEA. The CDR3 runs to 14 residues. V trimming: 6 bases; J trimming: 7 bases; junction bases outside the gene matches: 14. CDR3 sequence (DNA): TGCAGCGTCCCCAGCGGACAGGGTGGCCTGGAGCAGTACTTC. Amino acid sequence: CSVPSGQGGLEQYF.

This chain uses TRBV4-2 with TRBJ2-5; D might be TRBD2 (7 bases). This CDR3 contains 16 residues. V gave up 0 bases and J gave up 4 bases, with 15 bases separating them. Germline V lookup: CDR1 LGHNA, CDR2 YNFKEQ. CDR3 amino acids: CASSQDGRGGRETQYF. In DNA, the CDR3 is TGTGCCAGCAGCCAAGATGGGAGGGGGGGCCGAGAGACCCAGTACTTC.